This T cell receptor (beta chain) was recorded in a study of CD8 T cells in Susac syndrome. The study, taken as a whole, reports: In total CD8+ repertoires, roughly 16 Susac-specific public clones were found, and CD8+ TEMRA repertoires had about five.

TEMRA cells were FACS-enriched, unlike CD8+ and CD4+ T cells, which were negatively isolated. RNA in amounts of about 0.5 to 1 ug was reverse transcribed with random hexamers. TCRdb used MiXCR to reprocess the immunoSEQ multiplex PCR reads, holding one entry per CDR3 protein. The sample includes more than 100,000 distinct CDR3 sequences, 85% to 95% of them seen just once. Looked up from germline, CDR1 is DFQATT and CDR2 is SNEGSKA (reference sequence). V lost 5 bases and J 4 bases, leaving 13 bases between the germline ends. This CDR3 contains 13 residues. This clonotype was recorded once. No antigen is known for it.

Sequenced input: CD8+ T cells from PBMCs. V usage is TRBV20-1 and J usage is TRBJ2-3, with D uncertain. This sequence originates from a human donor with Susac syndrome. CDR3 coding DNA: TGCAGTGCTCCCCTGGACGTAGCAGATACGCAGTATTTT. It specifies CSAPLDVADTQYF.